One T cell receptor (beta chain) is described in this entry. The record originates from a study of technical replicates of blood from a few donors. The V gene end was trimmed by 7 bases and the J gene end by 3 bases; junction bases not matched to a gene: 4. CDR3 length equals 14 residues. In germline, CDR1 is WNHNN, CDR2 SYGVQD (reference sequence). Assay: immunoSEQ multiplex PCR; the TCRdb copy retains only in-frame clones and omits some. The data show about 59,000 clones, about 96% seen once. Material for sequencing was T cells isolated from PBMCs. This receptor was taken from a human donor in good health. This sequence joins TRBV10-1 and TRBJ2-3; TRBD1 matches 10 bases. CDR3 loop: CASTPGQGTDTQYF. Written as DNA, the CDR3 is TGCGCCAGCACCCCGGGACAGGGGACAGATACGCAGTATTTT.